This TCR beta chain came from a study of T cells and copy number aberrations in small-cell lung cancer (dated by TCRdb to the early 2020s). For the wider study: To relate T cell metrics to mutations and copy number aberrations, the same tumor regions underwent both TCR repertoire sequencing and whole-exome sequencing. Tumor TCR data existed for over 16 patients, and some 15 patients had TCR data from both tumor tissue and normal tissue. Findings and caveats that apply to the study as a whole: The study was limited by a small sample size because surgical resection is uncommon in small-cell lung cancer, and the findings require validation. All specimens consisted of formalin-fixed paraffin-embedded tissue, which is known to introduce sequencing artifacts. Tumors had lower T-cell density, richness and clonality than adjacent lung tissue, though the difference in density was not significant.

The immunoSEQ hsTCRB Kit was used with multiplexed V- and J-gene primers to amplify TCR-beta CDR3 regions from genomic DNA. Unique DNA barcodes were added in a second PCR, and the samples were pooled together with one negative control and one positive control. Sequencing of the pooled TCR-beta libraries was performed on an Illumina MiSeq using a 150-cycle paired-end protocol. The original methods were these. Adaptive Biotechnologies processed the raw sequencing data into a report containing normalized, annotated TCR-beta repertoires. T-cell density was calculated by normalizing TCR-beta templates to usable DNA, with usable DNA estimated through amplification of housekeeping genes. Clonality was defined as 1 minus Pielou's evenness, while richness was a count of unique rearrangements. TCRdb carries this immuneACCESS record with in-frame sequences only. Its versions omit some clonotypes, under half of them owing to an unresolved V gene in the studies checked, with the rest unexplained. That table is the source of V, J and clone size, and D and trimming were worked out from the DNA. This sample has roughly 7,600 clones in its table, and roughly 82% of those were observed once. In total, the top ten clones hold about 5% of the sample.

Patients with limited-stage small-cell lung cancer who underwent surgical resection in Hangzhou, China, between the late 2000s and the early 2020s were included as donors. Every donor underwent upfront surgery with no preoperative chemotherapy or radiotherapy, and no donor received immunotherapy either before or after surgery. In the sequenced cohort of fewer than 25 patients, every patient was either a smoker or a heavy second-hand smoker. Adjacent normal lung was collected at least 2 cm from the tumor margin and was morphologically confirmed by two pathologists to be free of malignant cells. To characterize heterogeneity of the T cell repertoire, the study applied multi-region TCR-beta sequencing to resected limited-stage small-cell lung cancers and to tumor-adjacent lung tissue. The AllPrep DNA/RNA FFPE Kit (Qiagen) was used to extract genomic DNA from FFPE tissue. Notes on this clone: The specificity of this receptor is unknown. Within one base of it there is no much larger clone, and no base qualities were kept.

The clonotype originates from a woman aged 50 to 60 with small cell lung cancer. Sequences were obtained from normal tissue next to the tumor.

The CDR3 corresponds to CASTSDRDPRGYTF. The nucleotide sequence is given as TGTGCCAGCACCTCAGACCGGGACCCTCGTGGCTACACCTTC. The chain uses TRBV5-4 and TRBJ1-2; the D gene is possibly TRBD1, with 5 bases matching. The CDR3 contains 14 residues, cysteine and phenylalanine counted. The DNA shown is the 42-base CDR3, in frame from base 1. V loses 6 bases, J loses 7 bases, and the germline ends lie 19 bases apart. CDR1 and CDR2 were assigned from the germline V gene (reference sequence) as SGHNT and YYREEE.